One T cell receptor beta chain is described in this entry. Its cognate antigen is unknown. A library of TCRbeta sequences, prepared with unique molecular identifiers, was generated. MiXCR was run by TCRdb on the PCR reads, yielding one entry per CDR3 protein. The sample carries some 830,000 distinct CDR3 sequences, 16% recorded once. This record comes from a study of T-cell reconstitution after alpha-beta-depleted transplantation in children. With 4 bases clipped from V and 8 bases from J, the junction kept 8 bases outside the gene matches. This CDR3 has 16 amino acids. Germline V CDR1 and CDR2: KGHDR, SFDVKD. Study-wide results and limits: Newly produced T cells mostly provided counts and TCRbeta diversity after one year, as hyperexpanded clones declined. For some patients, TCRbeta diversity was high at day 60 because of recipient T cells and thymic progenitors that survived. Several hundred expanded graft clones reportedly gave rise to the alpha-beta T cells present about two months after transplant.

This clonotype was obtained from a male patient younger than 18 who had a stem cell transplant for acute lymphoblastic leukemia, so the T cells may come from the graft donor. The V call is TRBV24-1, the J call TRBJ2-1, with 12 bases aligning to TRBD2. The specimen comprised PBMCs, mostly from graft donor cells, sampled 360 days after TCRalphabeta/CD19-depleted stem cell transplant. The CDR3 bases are TGTGCCACCAGTGAACGGACTAGCGGGACCCAGGATGAGCAGTTCTTC. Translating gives CATSERTSGTQDEQFF.